This TCR beta chain is from a study of vaccination and CD4 T cells after COVID-19. Regarding this clonotype: The antigen remains undetermined.

Specified treatment: approximately 9-day PBMC culture with coronavirus spike peptide pools or control peptides (ViraFEST assay). Germline-derived CDR1 and CDR2 are SGDLS and YYNGEE. CDR3 size: 14 residues. V was pared by 3 bases and J by 9 bases, with 13 bases between. Cultured CD4+ T cell DNA was sequenced using the Oncomine TCR Beta short-read assay. TCRdb processed the PCR reads anew with MiXCR; each CDR3 protein has one entry. Of some 17,000 distinct CDR3 sequences listed, approximately 41% are singletons. Sequencing input: CD4+ T cells from blood, cultured in vitro. V is TRBV9 and J is TRBJ1-6; D is unclear. The sequence was obtained from a human donor who had recovered from COVID-19. CDR3: CASSEGRMGSPLHF. The CDR3 coding sequence is TGTGCCAGCAGCGAGGGAAGGATGGGTTCACCCCTCCACTTT.